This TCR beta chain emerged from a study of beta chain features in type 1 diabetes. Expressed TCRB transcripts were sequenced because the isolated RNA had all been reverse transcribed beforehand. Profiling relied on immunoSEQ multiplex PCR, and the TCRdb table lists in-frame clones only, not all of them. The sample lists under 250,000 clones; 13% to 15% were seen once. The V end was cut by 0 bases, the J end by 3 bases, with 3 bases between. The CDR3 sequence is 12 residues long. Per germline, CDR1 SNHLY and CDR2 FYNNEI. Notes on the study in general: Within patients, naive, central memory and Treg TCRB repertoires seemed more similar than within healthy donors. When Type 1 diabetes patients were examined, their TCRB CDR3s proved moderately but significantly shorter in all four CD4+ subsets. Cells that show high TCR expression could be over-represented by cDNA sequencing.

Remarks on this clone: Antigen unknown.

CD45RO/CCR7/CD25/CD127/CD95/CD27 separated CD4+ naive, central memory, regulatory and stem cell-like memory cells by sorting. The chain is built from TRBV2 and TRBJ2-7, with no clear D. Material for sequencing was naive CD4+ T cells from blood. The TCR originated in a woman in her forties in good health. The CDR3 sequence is CASSEALYEQYF. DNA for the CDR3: TGTGCCAGCAGTGAAGCCCTCTACGAGCAGTACTTC.